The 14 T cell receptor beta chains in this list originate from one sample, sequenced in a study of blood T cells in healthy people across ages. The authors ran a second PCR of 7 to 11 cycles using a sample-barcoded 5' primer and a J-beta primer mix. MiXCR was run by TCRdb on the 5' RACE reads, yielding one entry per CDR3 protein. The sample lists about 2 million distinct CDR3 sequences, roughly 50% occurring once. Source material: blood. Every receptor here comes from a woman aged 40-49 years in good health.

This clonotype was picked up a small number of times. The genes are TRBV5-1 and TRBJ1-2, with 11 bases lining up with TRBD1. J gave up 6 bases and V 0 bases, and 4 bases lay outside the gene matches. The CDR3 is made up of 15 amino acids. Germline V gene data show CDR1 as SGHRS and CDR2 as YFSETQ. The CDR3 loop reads CASSLEGQGANGYTF. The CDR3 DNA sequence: TGCGCCAGCAGCTTGGAAGGACAGGGGGCGAATGGCTACACCTTC. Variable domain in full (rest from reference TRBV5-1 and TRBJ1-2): KAGVTQTPRYLIKTRGQQVTLSCSPISGHRSVSWYQQTPGQGLQFLFEYFSETQRNKGNFPGRFSGRQFSNSRSEMNVSTLELGDSALYLCASSLEGQGANGYTFGSGTRLTVV.

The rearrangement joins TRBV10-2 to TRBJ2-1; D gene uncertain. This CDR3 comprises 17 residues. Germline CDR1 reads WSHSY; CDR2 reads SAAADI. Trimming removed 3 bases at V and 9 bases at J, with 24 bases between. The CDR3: CASSEALHRTANREQFF. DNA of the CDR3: TGCGCCAGCAGTGAAGCCCTCCACCGGACGGCTAATCGTGAGCAGTTCTTC.

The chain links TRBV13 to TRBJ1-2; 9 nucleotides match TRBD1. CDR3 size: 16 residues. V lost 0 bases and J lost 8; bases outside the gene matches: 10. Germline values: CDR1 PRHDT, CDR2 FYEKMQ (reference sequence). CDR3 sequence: CASSLGPGQGPQGYTF. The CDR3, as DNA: TGTGCCAGCAGCTTAGGCCCGGGACAGGGCCCTCAGGGCTACACCTTC. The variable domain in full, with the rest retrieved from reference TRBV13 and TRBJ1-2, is AAGVIQSPRHLIKEKRETATLKCYPIPRHDTVYWYQQGPGQDPQFLISFYEKMQSDKGSIPDRFSAQQFSDYHSELNMSSLELGDSALYFCASSLGPGQGPQGYTFGSGTRLTVV.

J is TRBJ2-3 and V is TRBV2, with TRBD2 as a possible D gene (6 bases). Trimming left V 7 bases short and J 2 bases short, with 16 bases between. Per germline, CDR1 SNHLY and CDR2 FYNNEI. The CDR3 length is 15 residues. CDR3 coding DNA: TGTGCCAGCACATCCCGGGCTAGCGCCACAGATACGCAGTATTTT. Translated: CASTSRASATDTQYF.

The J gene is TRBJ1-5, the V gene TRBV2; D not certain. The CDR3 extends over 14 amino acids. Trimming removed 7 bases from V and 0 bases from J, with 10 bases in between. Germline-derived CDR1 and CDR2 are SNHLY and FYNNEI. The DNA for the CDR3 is TGTGCCAGCAAGCAGACATATAGCAATCAGCCCCAGCATTTT. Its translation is CASKQTYSNQPQHF.

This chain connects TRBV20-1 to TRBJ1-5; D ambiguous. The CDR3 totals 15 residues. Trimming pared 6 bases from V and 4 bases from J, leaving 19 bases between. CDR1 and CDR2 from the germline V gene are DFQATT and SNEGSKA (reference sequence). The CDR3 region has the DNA TGCAGTGCCCCCCCGGGCGGGGTCGGGAATCAGCCCCAGCATTTT. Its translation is CSAPPGGVGNQPQHF.

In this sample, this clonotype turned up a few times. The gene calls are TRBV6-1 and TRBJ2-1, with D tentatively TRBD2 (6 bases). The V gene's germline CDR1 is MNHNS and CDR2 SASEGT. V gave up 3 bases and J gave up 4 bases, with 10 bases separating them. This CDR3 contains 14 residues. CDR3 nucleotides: TGTGCCAGCAGTGAGGGCGGGGTGTACAATGAGCAGTTCTTC. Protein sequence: CASSEGGVYNEQFF.

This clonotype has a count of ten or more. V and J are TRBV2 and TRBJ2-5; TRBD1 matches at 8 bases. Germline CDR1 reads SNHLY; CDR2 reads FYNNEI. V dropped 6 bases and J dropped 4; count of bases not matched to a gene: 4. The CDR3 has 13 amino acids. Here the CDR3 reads CASRPTGVETQYF. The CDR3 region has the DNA TGTGCCAGCAGGCCGACAGGGGTAGAGACCCAGTACTTC.

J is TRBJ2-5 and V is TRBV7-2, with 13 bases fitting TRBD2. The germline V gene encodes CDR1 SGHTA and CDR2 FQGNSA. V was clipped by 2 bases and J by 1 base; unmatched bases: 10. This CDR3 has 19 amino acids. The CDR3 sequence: CASSLPTSGGGLGQETQYF. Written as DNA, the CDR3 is TGTGCCAGCAGCTTACCTACTAGCGGGGGGGGGCTGGGCCAAGAGACCCAGTACTTC.

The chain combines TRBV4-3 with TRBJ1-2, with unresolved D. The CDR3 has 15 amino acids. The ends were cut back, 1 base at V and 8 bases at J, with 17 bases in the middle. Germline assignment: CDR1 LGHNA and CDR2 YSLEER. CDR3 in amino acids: CASSQAQGRFGGYTF. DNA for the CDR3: TGCGCCAGCAGCCAAGCCCAAGGACGATTTGGCGGCTACACCTTC.

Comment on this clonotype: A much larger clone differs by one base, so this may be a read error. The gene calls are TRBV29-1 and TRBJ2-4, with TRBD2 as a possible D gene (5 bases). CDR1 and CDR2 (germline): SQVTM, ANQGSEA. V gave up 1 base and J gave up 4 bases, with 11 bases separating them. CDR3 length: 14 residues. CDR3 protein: CSVEGVSGKNIQYF. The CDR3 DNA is TGCAGCGTTGAAGGGGTTTCGGGGAAAAACATTCAGTACTTC.

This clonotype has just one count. The CDR3 reads CASSTGLAGGSTDTQYF. The CDR3 region has the DNA TGCGCCAGCAGCACGGGACTAGCGGGGGGGAGCACAGATACGCAGTATTTT. The V and J genes are TRBV5-1 and TRBJ2-3; 16 positions agree with TRBD2. CDR3 length: 17 residues. V was clipped by 4 bases and J by 0 bases; unmatched bases: 2. Germline V gene sequence: CDR1 SGHRS, CDR2 YFSETQ.

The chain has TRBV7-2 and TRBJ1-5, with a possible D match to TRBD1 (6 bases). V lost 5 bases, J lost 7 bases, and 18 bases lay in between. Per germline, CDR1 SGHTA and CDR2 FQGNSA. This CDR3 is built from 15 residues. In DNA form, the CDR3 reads TGTGCCAGCAGCCCGAGGGTTGGGGGCCTCCAGCCCCAGCATTTT. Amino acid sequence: CASSPRVGGLQPQHF. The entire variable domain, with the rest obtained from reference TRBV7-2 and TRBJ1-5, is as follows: GAGVSQSPSNKVTEKGKDVELRCDPISGHTALYWYRQSLGQGLEFLIYFQGNSAPDKSGLPSDRFSAERTGGSVSTLTIQRTQQEDSAVYLCASSPRVGGLQPQHFGDGTRLSIL.

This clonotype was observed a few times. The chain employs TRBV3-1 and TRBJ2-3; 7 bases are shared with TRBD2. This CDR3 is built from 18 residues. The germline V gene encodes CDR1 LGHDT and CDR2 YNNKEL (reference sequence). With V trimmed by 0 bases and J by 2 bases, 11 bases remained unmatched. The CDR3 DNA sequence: TGTGCCAGCAGCCAAGATCGGGGAGCGGGGAGTTTCACAGATACGCAGTATTTT. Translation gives CASSQDRGAGSFTDTQYF.